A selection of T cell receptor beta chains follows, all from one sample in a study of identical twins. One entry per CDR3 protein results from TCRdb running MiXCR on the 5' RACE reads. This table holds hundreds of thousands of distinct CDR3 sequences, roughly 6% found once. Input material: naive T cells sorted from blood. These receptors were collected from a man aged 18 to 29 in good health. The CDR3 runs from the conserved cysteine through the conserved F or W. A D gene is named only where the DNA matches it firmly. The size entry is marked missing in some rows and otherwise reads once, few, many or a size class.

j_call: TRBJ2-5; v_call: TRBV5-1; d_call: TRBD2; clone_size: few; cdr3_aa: CASSLAGGPRETQYF; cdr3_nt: TGCGCCAGCAGCCTAGCGGGAGGGCCCCGAGAGACCCAGTACTTC
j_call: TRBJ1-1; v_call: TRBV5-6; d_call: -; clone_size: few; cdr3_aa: CASTLQSGNTEAFF; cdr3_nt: TGTGCCAGCACACTCCAGAGTGGGAACACTGAAGCTTTCTTT
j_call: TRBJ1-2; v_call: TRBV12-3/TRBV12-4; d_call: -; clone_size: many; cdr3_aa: CASSFPTDSYGYTF; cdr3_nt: TGTGCCAGCAGTTTCCCTACGGACAGCTATGGCTACACCTTC
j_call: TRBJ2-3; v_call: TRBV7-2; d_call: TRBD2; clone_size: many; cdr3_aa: CAVSGRIGADTQYF; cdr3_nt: TGTGCCGTCAGCGGGAGGATAGGGGCAGATACGCAGTATTTT
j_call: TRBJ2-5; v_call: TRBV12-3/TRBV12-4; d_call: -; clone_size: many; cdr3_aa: CASSSLRYATQYF; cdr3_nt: TGTGCCAGCAGTTCCCTAAGATACGCGACCCAGTACTTC
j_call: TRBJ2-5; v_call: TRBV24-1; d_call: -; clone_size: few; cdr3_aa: CATSETTPPETQYF; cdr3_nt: TGTGCCACCAGTGAGACGACCCCCCCCGAGACCCAGTACTTC
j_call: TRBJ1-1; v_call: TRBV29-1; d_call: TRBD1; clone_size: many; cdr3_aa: CSVERQGMNTEAFF; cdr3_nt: TGCAGCGTGGAGAGACAGGGAATGAACACTGAAGCTTTCTTT
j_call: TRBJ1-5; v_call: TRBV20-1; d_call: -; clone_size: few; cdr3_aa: CSARDQSHGLTYSNQPQHF; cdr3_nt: TGCAGTGCTAGAGATCAGTCTCACGGACTCACTTATAGCAATCAGCCCCAGCATTTT
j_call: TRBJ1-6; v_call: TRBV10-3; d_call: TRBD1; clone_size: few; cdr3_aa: CAISEQGARSNSPLHF; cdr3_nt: TGTGCCATCAGTGAGCAGGGGGCTAGGAGTAATTCACCCCTCCACTTT
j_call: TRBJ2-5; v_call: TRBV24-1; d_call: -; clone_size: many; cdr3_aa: CATSDRGVSETQYF; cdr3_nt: TGTGCCACCAGTGACAGGGGAGTTTCGGAGACCCAGTACTTC
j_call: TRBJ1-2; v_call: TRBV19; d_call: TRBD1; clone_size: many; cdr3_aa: CASSTNRGQGASGYTF; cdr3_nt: TGTGCCAGTAGTACTAACCGGGGACAGGGGGCTTCGGGCTACACCTTC
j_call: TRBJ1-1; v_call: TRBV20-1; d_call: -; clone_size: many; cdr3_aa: CSASSGDTEAFF; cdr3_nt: TGCAGTGCTAGTTCAGGGGACACTGAAGCTTTCTTT
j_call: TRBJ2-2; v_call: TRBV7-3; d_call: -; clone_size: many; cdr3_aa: CASSFRRNTGELFF; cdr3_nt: TGTGCCAGCAGCTTTAGACGTAACACCGGGGAGCTGTTTTTT
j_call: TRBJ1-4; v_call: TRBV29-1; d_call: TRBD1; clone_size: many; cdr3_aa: CSAGLGQGIATNEKLFF; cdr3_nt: TGCAGCGCTGGACTGGGACAGGGGATAGCAACTAATGAAAAACTGTTTTTT
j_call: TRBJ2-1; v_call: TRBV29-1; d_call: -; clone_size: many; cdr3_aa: CSGRTGNYNEQFF; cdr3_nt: TGCAGCGGTAGGACGGGGAACTACAATGAGCAGTTCTTC
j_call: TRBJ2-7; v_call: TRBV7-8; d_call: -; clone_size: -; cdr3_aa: CASSLETRSGEQYF; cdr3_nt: TGTGCCAGCAGCTTAGAGACCCGTAGTGGGGAGCAGTACTTC
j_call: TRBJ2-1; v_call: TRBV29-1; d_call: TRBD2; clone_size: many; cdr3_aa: CSVEGTSGKYNEQFF; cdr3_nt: TGCAGCGTTGAAGGCACTAGCGGAAAATACAATGAGCAGTTCTTC
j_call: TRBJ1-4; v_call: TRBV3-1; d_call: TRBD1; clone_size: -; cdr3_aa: CASSHGIGQGEEKLFF; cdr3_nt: TGTGCCAGCAGCCATGGGATTGGACAGGGAGAAGAAAAACTGTTTTTT
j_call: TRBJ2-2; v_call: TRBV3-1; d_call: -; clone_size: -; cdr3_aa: CASSQYSRGLTGELFF; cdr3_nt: TGTGCCAGCAGCCAATATTCACGAGGGCTCACCGGGGAGCTGTTTTTT
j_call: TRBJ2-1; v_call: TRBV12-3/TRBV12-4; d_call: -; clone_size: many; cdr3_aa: CASSPPWRADEQFF; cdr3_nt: TGTGCCAGCAGCCCCCCCTGGCGGGCCGATGAGCAGTTCTTC
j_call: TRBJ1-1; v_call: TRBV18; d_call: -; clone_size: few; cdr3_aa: CASSPTGRGVSGTEAFF; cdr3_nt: TGTGCCAGCTCACCAACGGGGCGTGGGGTGTCTGGGACTGAAGCTTTCTTT
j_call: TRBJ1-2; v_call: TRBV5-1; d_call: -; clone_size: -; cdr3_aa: CASSLDSGTGFGYTF; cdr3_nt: TGCGCCAGCAGCTTGGATTCAGGGACGGGTTTTGGCTACACCTTC
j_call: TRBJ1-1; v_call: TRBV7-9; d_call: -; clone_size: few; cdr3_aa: CASKTGTEAFF; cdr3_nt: TGTGCCAGCAAGACGGGTACTGAAGCTTTCTTT
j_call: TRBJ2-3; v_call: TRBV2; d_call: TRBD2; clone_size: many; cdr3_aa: CANKGRETDTQYF; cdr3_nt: TGTGCCAACAAGGGGCGGGAGACAGATACGCAGTATTTT
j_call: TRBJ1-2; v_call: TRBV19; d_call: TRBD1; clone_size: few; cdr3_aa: CASSRSAIGTAYGYTF; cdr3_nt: TGTGCCAGTAGTCGAAGTGCCATCGGGACAGCCTATGGCTACACCTTC
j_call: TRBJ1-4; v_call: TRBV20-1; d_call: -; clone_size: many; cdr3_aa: CSATPGKRGEKLFF; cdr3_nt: TGCAGTGCGACCCCCGGCAAGAGAGGAGAAAAACTGTTTTTT
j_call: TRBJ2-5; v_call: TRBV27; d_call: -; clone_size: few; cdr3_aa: CASSSQNGQETQYF; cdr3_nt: TGTGCCAGCAGTTCTCAGAACGGGCAAGAGACCCAGTACTTC
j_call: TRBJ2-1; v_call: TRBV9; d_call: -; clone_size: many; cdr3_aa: CASSVIQRSNEQFF; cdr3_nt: TGTGCCAGCAGCGTAATCCAGCGGAGCAATGAGCAGTTCTTC
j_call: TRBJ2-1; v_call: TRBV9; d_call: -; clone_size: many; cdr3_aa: CASSVVGLSLDNEQFF; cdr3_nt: TGTGCCAGCAGCGTAGTAGGGCTATCTCTTGATAATGAGCAGTTCTTC
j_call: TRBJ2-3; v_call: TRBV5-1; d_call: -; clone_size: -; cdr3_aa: CASSPGGRNTDTQYF; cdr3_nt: TGCGCCAGCAGCCCCGGGGGGCGGAACACAGATACGCAGTATTTT
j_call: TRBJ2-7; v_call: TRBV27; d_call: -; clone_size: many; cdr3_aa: CASSLSGGPYEQYF; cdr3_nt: TGTGCCAGCAGTTTATCGGGGGGCCCCTACGAGCAGTACTTC
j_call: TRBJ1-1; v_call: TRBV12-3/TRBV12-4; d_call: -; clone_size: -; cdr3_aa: CASSFAQTNTEAFF; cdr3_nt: TGTGCCAGCAGTTTTGCACAGACGAACACTGAAGCTTTCTTT
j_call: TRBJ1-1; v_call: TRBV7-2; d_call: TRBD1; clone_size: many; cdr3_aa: CASSPVGQMNTEAFF; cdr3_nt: TGTGCCAGCAGCCCCGTGGGACAGATGAACACTGAAGCTTTCTTT